The following is a T cell receptor (beta chain) sequence with its context. The data belong to a study of blood T cell repertoires in COVID-19. Study background: Donors in the United States, Italy and Spain gave samples during acute or convalescent COVID-19. Sources were T cells, B-cell-depleted T cells, or PBMCs; the material itself was cDNA or gDNA.

Germline lookup yields CDR1 SGHAT and CDR2 FQNNGV. Trimming shortened V by 2 bases and J by 6 bases, and 13 bases separated the two germline ends. The CDR3 contains 15 residues. In the study's own analysis: Amplified reference gene primers provided the basis for estimating nucleated cell counts. Assay: immunoSEQ multiplex PCR; the TCRdb copy retains only in-frame clones and omits some. D and trimming come from the DNA, and the V and J calls and clone size come from that table. The table lists some 150,000 clones, roughly 90% of them singletons. The origin of this receptor is a human donor in a cohort sampled during active COVID-19. The sample consisted of peripheral blood. This rearrangement joins TRBV11-2 to TRBJ1-4; D possibly corresponds to TRBD1 (5 bases). The DNA for the CDR3 is TGTGCCAGCAGCTTATCCGGGGGTTCGGATGAAAAACTGTTTTTT. Its protein is CASSLSGGSDEKLFF.